Listed below are T cell receptor beta chains from one sample, sequenced in a study of Graves' ophthalmopathy and Graves' hyperthyroidism. TCRdb reanalysed the multiplex PCR reads using MiXCR and keeps one entry per CDR3 protein. The sample lists around 1,200,000 distinct CDR3 sequences, roughly 35% occurring once. The sequencing sample was made of peripheral blood or thyroid tissue (not recorded which). The receptors were gathered from an adult man with Graves' hyperthyroidism. CDR3s leave out the opening cysteine and the closing phenylalanine or tryptophan.

TRBJ2-2	TRBV29-1	SVKGGQGNTGELF
TRBJ2-5	TRBV4-3	ASSQEQGFMETQY
TRBJ1-1	TRBV10-3	AISLDRDTEAF
TRBJ2-7	TRBV7-3	ASSPRRDRVGSEQY
TRBJ1-4	TRBV2	ASIRGEYTNEKLF
TRBJ1-6	TRBV2	ASSDNGSGRESPLH
TRBJ1-6	TRBV6-6	ASKRATWNSPLH
TRBJ2-7	TRBV10-3	AISERQGDSDEQY
TRBJ1-2	TRBV6-6	ASRDRVANYGYT
TRBJ2-5	TRBV9	ASSVGQQETQY
TRBJ2-7	TRBV7-8	ASTHGLGGGSEQY
TRBJ2-2	TRBV7-2	ASSLLQGAVGELF
TRBJ1-1	TRBV7-9	ASSVKGSEAF
TRBJ1-1	TRBV19	ASSTGFDRTEAF
TRBJ2-7	TRBV7-9	ASSLEGARDTYEQY
TRBJ2-2	TRBV20-1	SASPRGPGGTGELF
TRBJ2-7	TRBV10-2	ASSVGHPYEQY
TRBJ1-6	TRBV19	ASKDRGNSPLH
TRBJ2-7	TRBV2	ASSEWVPEQY
TRBJ2-5	TRBV2	ASGGLAQETQY
TRBJ1-5	TRBV2	ASSDPLGSNQPQH
TRBJ2-6	TRBV7-3	ASSLKGSGANVLT
TRBJ1-1	TRBV18	ASSLLTPNTEAF
TRBJ2-7	TRBV5-6	ASSGGTSYYEQY
TRBJ2-7	TRBV6-1	ASKTVIYEQY
TRBJ1-5	TRBV15	ATSVDRGPGQPQH
TRBJ2-7	TRBV5-6	ASSLAGASFYEQY
TRBJ2-2	TRBV9	ASSVAMGYWNTGELF
TRBJ2-5	TRBV7-4	ASSSLDRARETQY
TRBJ2-7	TRBV7-3	ASSSQGGAYEQY
TRBJ1-5	TRBV6-6	ASRKQGNSNQPQH
TRBJ1-3	TRBV6-5	ASRSTASGNTIY
TRBJ1-6	TRBV4-1	ASSQDLGGYNSPLH